Following are 18 T cell receptor beta chains from one sample sequenced in a study of post-analysis software for immune sequencing data. Study results and caveats: Controls showed lower frequencies than patients for five TRBV segments, and TRBV5-6, TRBV5-1 and TRBV20-1 were among these.

Their antigens are not known. Libraries were made from TCR beta cDNA, and they carried unique molecular identifiers. TCRdb used MiXCR to reprocess the PCR reads, holding one entry per CDR3 protein. The data hold hundreds of thousands of distinct CDR3 sequences, with under 55% observed a single time. Sequenced material: blood. The receptors originated from a girl between 10 and 17 years old with multiple sclerosis.

This rearrangement joins TRBV12-3 or TRBV12-4 to TRBJ2-1; either TRBD1 or TRBD2 may supply D (5 bases each). The CDR3 is 19 amino acids. V lost 7 bases to trimming and J lost 6 bases, with 31 bases between them. DNA of the CDR3: TGTGCCAGCACCCAAGCTAGATGGGGAGAATTAATTGGGGGCAATGAGCAGTTCTTC. It yields the protein CASTQARWGELIGGNEQFF.

As regards this clonotype: This could be a read error, since a much larger clone is one nucleotide away. This CDR3 fails to terminate in the conserved phenylalanine or tryptophan, so it likely reflects a read error. The chain combines TRBV20-1 with TRBJ2-7; D might be TRBD2 (5 bases). The J call may be wrong; the DNA end is better matched by TRBJ2-5. CDR1 is DFQATT, CDR2 SNEGSKA, per germline (reference sequence). The length of the CDR3 is 12 residues. CDR3 bases: TGCAGTGCTAGCCCCACGGGGGAGACCCAGTACTGC. Its translation is CSASPTGETQYC.

A few counts support this clonotype. The chain links TRBV9 to TRBJ2-7; D is unresolved. This CDR3 spans 15 amino acids. The germline V gene has CDR1 SGDLS and CDR2 YYNGEE. The germline V and J ends were trimmed by 5 bases and 2 bases, with 17 bases remaining between them. The CDR3 DNA is TGTGCCAGCAGTGGTGGTAGCTCATTAACCTACGAGCAGTACTTC. It specifies CASSGGSSLTYEQYF.

This clonotype was recorded a few times. V usage is TRBV12-3 or TRBV12-4 and J usage is TRBJ2-7; unclear D gene. The CDR3 has 13 amino acids. V lost 3 bases, J lost 3 bases, and 9 bases lay in between. In DNA form, the CDR3 reads TGTGCCAGCAGTTTCCGAAGCGACTACGAGCAGTACTTC. It encodes CASSFRSDYEQYF.

V gene TRBV7-3 combines with J gene TRBJ2-1, with 11 bases lining up with TRBD2. The end of the DNA fits TRBJ2-7 better, so the J call may be wrong. The length of the CDR3 is 15 residues. Germline V CDR1 and CDR2: SGHTA, FQGTGA. The CDR3 region is CASSVGTSGYNEQYF. The CDR3 coding sequence is TGTGCCAGCAGCGTTGGGACTAGCGGCTACAATGAGCAGTACTTC.

The V and J genes are TRBV13 and TRBJ1-2, with TRBD1 as a possible D gene (6 bases). The V gene's germline CDR1 is PRHDT and CDR2 FYEKMQ (reference sequence). The CDR3 runs to 12 residues. Trimming removed 4 bases from V and 8 bases from J, with 11 bases in between. The CDR3 DNA is TGTGCCAGCAGCTACACAGGGAGCGGCTACACCTTC. Translated: CASSYTGSGYTF. The whole variable domain, filled in from reference TRBV13 and TRBJ1-2, reads AAGVIQSPRHLIKEKRETATLKCYPIPRHDTVYWYQQGPGQDPQFLISFYEKMQSDKGSIPDRFSAQQFSDYHSELNMSSLELGDSALYFCASSYTGSGYTFGSGTRLTVV.

The chain links TRBV6-5 to TRBJ2-1; TRBD2 aligns across 8 bases. Germline lookup yields CDR1 MNHEY and CDR2 SVGAGI. V was clipped by 6 bases and J by 6 bases; unmatched bases: 7. The CDR3 covers 14 residues. CDR3 amino acids: CASSPSGGGNEQFF. Written as DNA, the CDR3 is TGTGCCAGCAGCCCGTCCGGGGGGGGCAATGAGCAGTTCTTC.

V usage is TRBV15 and J usage is TRBJ2-7; 7 bases match TRBD1. V shed 5 bases, J shed 3 bases, and the junction held 13 bases outside the gene matches. The CDR3 loop spans 16 amino acids. Germline V gene data show CDR1 as LNHNV and CDR2 as YYDKDF (reference sequence). CDR3 bases: TGTGCCACCAGCTCCAAGTCACAGGGGCTCCTCTACGAGCAGTACTTC. Protein sequence: CATSSKSQGLLYEQYF.

The chain is built from TRBV7-9 and TRBJ1-2, with 7 bases that match TRBD1. The CDR3 consists of 16 residues. V was clipped by 3 bases and J by 2 bases; unmatched bases: 9. Germline lookup yields CDR1 SEHNR and CDR2 FQNEAQ (reference sequence). The CDR3 DNA follows: TGTGCCAGCAGCTTTACGACAGGGAGCAGGAACTATGGCTACACCTTC. This gives the protein CASSFTTGSRNYGYTF. The full variable domain, rest sourced from reference TRBV7-9 and TRBJ1-2, is DTGVSQNPRHKITKRGQNVTFRCDPISEHNRLYWYRQTLGQGPEFLTYFQNEAQLEKSRLLSDRFSAERPKGSFSTLEIQRTEQGDSAMYLCASSFTTGSRNYGYTFGSGTRLTVV.

The gene calls are TRBV20-1 and TRBJ2-7, with TRBD2 identical over 7 bases. Germline CDR1 DFQATT, CDR2 SNEGSKA (reference sequence). The CDR3 sequence is 13 residues long. The trim removed 7 bases at V and 1 base at J, leaving 7 bases unmatched. The CDR3 spells CSVAGVFSYEQYF. The CDR3 coding sequence is TGCAGTGTCGCGGGAGTTTTTTCCTACGAGCAGTACTTC.

This clonotype was recorded only once. This sequence joins TRBV14 and TRBJ2-7; D perhaps matches TRBD1 (6 bases). The germline V gene encodes CDR1 SGHDN and CDR2 FVKESK. This CDR3 has 18 amino acids. Between the trimmed V and J ends, which lost 1 base and 0 bases, there was a span of 19 bases. The CDR3 sequence is CASSQGPGQSLTSYEQYF. The DNA for the CDR3 is TGTGCCAGCAGCCAAGGACCCGGACAGAGCCTAACCTCCTACGAGCAGTACTTC.

Remarks on this clonotype: Mismatch with germline at one junction end may stem from a read error. V and J are TRBV4-1 and TRBJ2-7; possibly TRBD2 for D (5 bases). Germline lookup yields CDR1 MGHRA and CDR2 YSYEKL. The CDR3 has 15 residues. CDR3 sequence: CASSQVVGGSYEQYF. CDR3 nucleotides: TGCGCCAGCAGCCAAGTGGTGGGCGGGTCCTACGAGCAGTATTTC.

This clonotype was observed a handful of times. The rearrangement uses TRBV29-1 and TRBJ2-1; D is possibly TRBD2 (6 bases). V was pared by 7 bases and J by 4 bases, with 14 bases between. The CDR3 has 13 residues. Looked up from germline, CDR1 is SQVTM and CDR2 is ANQGSEA. CDR3 protein: CSGRDGGYNEQFF. CDR3 DNA sequence: TGCAGCGGTAGAGACGGGGGTTACAATGAGCAGTTCTTC.

This clonotype was seen a few times. The chain has TRBV29-1 and TRBJ2-6; the match to TRBD1 covers 9 bases. CDR3 size: 17 residues. In germline, CDR1 is SQVTM, CDR2 ANQGSEA. V gave up 4 bases and J gave up 2 bases; unmatched junction bases: 9. CDR3 bases: TGCAGCGTTGCAAGGGGAAACAGGGGGCCTGGGGCCAACGTCCTGACTTTC. Translated: CSVARGNRGPGANVLTF.

The chain has TRBV20-1 and TRBJ1-2, with 8 bases identical to TRBD1. The CDR3 spans 12 residues. In germline, CDR1 is DFQATT, CDR2 SNEGSKA (reference sequence). The CDR3 spells CNAHPGGSGYTF. In DNA form, the CDR3 reads TGCAATGCGCATCCAGGGGGCTCGGGCTACACCTTC.

This chain connects TRBV12-3 or TRBV12-4 to TRBJ2-2; TRBD1 is a possible D gene (6 bases). The CDR3 consists of 14 residues. The V end was cut by 6 bases, the J end by 5 bases, with 13 bases between. This CDR3 is CASRVSRGTGELFF. The CDR3 DNA sequence: TGTGCCAGCAGAGTCTCCAGGGGTACCGGGGAGCTGTTTTTT.

The rearrangement uses TRBV20-1 and TRBJ2-7; D is undetermined. CDR3 length equals 10 residues. CDR1 is DFQATT, CDR2 SNEGSKA, per germline (reference sequence). V was shortened by 1 base and J by 9 bases, with 7 bases between the two germline ends. DNA of the CDR3: TGCAGTGCTAGAGTGGTGGGGCAGTACTTC. It yields the protein CSARVVGQYF.

This chain's CDR3 is CASSLGLAQDTQYF. The CDR3 DNA is TGTGCCAGCAGCCTGGGACTAGCGCAAGATACGCAGTATTTT. This rearrangement joins TRBV7-3 to TRBJ2-3, with 10 bases aligning to TRBD2. V shed 5 bases, J shed 5 bases, and the junction held 4 bases outside the gene matches. This CDR3 has 14 amino acids. Germline V gene sequence: CDR1 SGHTA, CDR2 FQGTGA.